The TCR beta chain described here comes from a study of glioma-infiltrating T cells. Overall study results and limits: Only very few CDR3 sequences appeared in both tissue and blood. Above-expected tissue-blood divergence occurred in all gliomas, most in low-grade ones.

Turning to this clonotype: As yet, its antigen is unknown.

TCR alpha and beta CDR3 regions were amplified from RNA using iRepertoire nested multiplex PCR. Input was about 95-400 ng of tissue mRNA or PBMC total RNA. In TCRdb, the multiplex PCR reads were re-called with MiXCR into one record per CDR3 protein. The sample carries about 130,000 distinct CDR3 sequences, approximately 25% recorded once. Material: glioma tissue, nonneoplastic brain tissue, or PBMCs (not recorded which). This receptor was taken from a human donor with low-grade glioma or glioblastoma, undergoing nonglioma brain surgery, or in good health (not recorded which).

The CDR3: CSVGGDNQETQYF. CDR3 in DNA: TGCAGCGTGGGGGGGGACAACCAAGAGACCCAGTACTTC. The chain carries TRBV29-1 and TRBJ2-5, with a tentative D call TRBD2 (7 bases). With 6 bases removed from V and 0 bases from J, the gap between germline ends came to 11 bases. Germline CDR1 SQVTM, CDR2 ANQGSEA. The CDR3 has 13 amino acids.